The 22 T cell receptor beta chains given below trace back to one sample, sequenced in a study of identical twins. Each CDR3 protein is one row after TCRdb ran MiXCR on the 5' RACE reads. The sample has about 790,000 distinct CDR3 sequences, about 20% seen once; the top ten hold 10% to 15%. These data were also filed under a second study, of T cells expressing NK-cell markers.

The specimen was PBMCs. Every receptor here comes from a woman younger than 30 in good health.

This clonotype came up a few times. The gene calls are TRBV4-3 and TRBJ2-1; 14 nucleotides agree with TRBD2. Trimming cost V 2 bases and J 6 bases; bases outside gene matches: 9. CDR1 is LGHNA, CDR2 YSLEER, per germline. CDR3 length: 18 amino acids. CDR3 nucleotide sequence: TGCGCCAGCAGCCAATACTCGGGGACTAGCGGGAGTATCAATGAGCAGTTCTTC. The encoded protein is CASSQYSGTSGSINEQFF.

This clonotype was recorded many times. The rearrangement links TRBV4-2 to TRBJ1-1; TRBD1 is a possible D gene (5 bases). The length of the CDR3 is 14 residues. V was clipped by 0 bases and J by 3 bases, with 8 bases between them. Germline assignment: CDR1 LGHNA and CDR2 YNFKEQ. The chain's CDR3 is CASSQDRGDTEAFF. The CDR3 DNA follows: TGTGCCAGCAGCCAAGATAGGGGTGACACTGAAGCTTTCTTT.

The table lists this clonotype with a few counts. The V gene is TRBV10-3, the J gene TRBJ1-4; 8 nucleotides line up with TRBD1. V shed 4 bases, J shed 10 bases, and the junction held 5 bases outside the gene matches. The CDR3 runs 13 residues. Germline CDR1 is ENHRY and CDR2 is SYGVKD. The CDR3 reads CAISGETGGKLFF. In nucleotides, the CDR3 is TGTGCCATCAGTGGCGAAACAGGGGGAAAACTGTTTTTT.

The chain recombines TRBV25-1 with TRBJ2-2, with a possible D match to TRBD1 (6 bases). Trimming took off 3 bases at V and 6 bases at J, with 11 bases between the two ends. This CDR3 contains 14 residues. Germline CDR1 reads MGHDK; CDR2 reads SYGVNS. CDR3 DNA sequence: TGTGCCAGCAGTGAGCAGGGGTGGTCCGGGGAGCTGTTTTTT. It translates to CASSEQGWSGELFF.

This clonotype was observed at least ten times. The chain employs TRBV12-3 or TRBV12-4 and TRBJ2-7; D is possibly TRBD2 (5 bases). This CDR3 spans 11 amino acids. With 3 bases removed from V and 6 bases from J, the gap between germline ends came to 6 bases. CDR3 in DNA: TGTGCCAGCAGTTTCCGGGGCGAGCAGTACTTC. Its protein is CASSFRGEQYF.

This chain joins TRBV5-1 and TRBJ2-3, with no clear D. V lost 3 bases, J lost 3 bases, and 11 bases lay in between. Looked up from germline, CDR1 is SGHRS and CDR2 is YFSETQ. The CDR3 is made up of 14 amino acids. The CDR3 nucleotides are TGCGCCAGCAGCTCGGCCATAGGAACAGATACGCAGTATTTT. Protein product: CASSSAIGTDTQYF.

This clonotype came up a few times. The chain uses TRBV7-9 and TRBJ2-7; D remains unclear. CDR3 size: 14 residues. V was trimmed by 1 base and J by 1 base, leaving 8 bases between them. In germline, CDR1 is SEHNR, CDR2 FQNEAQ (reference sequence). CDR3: CASSLGQLSYEQYF. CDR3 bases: TGTGCCAGCAGCTTAGGACAACTGTCCTACGAGCAGTACTTC. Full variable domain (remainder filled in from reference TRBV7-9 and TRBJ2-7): DTGVSQNPRHKITKRGQNVTFRCDPISEHNRLYWYRQTLGQGPEFLTYFQNEAQLEKSRLLSDRFSAERPKGSFSTLEIQRTEQGDSAMYLCASSLGQLSYEQYFGPGTRLTVT.

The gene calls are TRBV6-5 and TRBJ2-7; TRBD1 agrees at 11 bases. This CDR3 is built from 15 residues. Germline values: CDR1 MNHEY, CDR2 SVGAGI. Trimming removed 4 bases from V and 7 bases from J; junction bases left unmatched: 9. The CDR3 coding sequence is TGTGCCAGCAGTTGGCAAGGACAGGGGGCTGCGGAGCAGTACTTC. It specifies CASSWQGQGAAEQYF.

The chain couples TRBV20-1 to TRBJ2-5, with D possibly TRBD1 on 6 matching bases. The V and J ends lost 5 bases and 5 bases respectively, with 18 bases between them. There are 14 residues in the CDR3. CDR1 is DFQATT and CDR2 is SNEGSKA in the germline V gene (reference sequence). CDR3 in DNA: TGCAGTGCTGATGACACAGGGATTGGGGAGACCCAGTACTTC. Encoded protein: CSADDTGIGETQYF.

Written as DNA, the CDR3 is TGTGCCAGCAACCCAGGGACAGGGGCTCCCTACGAGCAGTACTTC. Protein product: CASNPGTGAPYEQYF. V is TRBV6-1 and J is TRBJ2-7, with 10 bases aligning to TRBD1. The germline V gene has CDR1 MNHNS and CDR2 SASEGT. The junction had 8 bases not matched to a gene; V was cut back by 7 bases and J by 2 bases. There are 15 residues in the CDR3.

CDR3 region: CASSQGVSRGLSYEQYF. The CDR3 DNA reads TGTGCCAGCAGCCAAGGTGTTAGCCGGGGTCTCTCCTACGAGCAGTACTTC. The rearrangement uses TRBV4-2 and TRBJ2-7; weak D call: TRBD2 (5 bases). Germline V gives CDR1 LGHNA, CDR2 YNFKEQ. The CDR3 length is 17 residues. Trimming stripped 1 base from V and 0 bases from J, with 16 bases between.

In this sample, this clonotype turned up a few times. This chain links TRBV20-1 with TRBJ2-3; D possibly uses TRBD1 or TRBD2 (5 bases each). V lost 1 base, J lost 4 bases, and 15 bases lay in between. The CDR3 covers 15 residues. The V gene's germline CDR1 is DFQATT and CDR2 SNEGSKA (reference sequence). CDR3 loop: CSARGQRGRPDTQYF. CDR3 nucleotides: TGCAGTGCTAGAGGTCAGAGGGGCCGGCCAGATACGCAGTATTTT.

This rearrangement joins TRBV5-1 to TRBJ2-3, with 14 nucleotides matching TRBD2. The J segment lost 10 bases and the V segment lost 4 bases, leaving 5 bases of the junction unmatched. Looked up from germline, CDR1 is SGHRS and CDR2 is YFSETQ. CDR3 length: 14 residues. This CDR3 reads CASSHGTSGGPQYF. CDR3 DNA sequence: TGCGCCAGCAGCCATGGGACTAGCGGGGGCCCGCAGTATTTT.

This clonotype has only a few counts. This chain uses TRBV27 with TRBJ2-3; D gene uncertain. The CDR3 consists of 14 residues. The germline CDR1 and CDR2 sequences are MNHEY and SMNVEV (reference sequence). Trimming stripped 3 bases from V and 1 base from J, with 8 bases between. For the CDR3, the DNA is TGTGCCAGCAGTTTGAATTTCGGCACAGATACGCAGTATTTT. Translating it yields CASSLNFGTDTQYF.

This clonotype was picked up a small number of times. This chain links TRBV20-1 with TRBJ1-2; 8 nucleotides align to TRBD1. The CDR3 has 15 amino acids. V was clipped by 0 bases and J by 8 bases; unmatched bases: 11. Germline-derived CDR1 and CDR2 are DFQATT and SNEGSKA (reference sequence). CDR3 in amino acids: CSARDPNRGREGYTF. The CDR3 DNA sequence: TGCAGTGCTAGAGATCCAAACAGGGGGAGGGAAGGCTACACCTTC.

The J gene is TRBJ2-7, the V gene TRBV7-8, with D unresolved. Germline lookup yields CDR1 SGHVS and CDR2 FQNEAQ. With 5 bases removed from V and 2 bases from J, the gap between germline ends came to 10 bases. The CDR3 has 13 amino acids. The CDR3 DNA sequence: TGTGCCAGCAGCCCGCGGATTACCTACGAGCAGTACTTC. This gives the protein CASSPRITYEQYF.

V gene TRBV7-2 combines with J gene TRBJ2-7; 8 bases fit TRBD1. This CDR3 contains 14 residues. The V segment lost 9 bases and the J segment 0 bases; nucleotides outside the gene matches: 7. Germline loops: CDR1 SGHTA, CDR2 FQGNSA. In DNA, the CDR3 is TGTGCCAGTACAACCGGGACAGGCTCCTACGAGCAGTACTTC. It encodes CASTTGTGSYEQYF.

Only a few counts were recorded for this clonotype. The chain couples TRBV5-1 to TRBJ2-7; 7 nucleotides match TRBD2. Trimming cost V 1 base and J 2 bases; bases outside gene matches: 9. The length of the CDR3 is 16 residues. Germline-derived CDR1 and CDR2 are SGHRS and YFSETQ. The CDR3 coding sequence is TGCGCCAGCAGCTTGAGTCCTAGCGGACCCCCCTACGAGCAGTACTTC. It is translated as CASSLSPSGPPYEQYF.

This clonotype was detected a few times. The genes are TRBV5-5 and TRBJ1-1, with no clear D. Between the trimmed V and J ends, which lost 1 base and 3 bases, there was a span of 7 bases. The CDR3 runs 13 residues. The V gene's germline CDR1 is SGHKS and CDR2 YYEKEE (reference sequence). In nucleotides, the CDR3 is TGTGCCAGCAGCTTGTATACGGACACTGAAGCTTTCTTT. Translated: CASSLYTDTEAFF.

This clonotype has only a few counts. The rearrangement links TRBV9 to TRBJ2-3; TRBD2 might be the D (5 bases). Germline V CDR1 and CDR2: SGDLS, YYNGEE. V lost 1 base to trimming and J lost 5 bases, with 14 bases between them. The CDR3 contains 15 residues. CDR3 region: CASSVQPNGEDTQYF. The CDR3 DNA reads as TGTGCCAGCAGCGTACAACCGAACGGGGAAGATACGCAGTATTTT.

CDR3 coding DNA: TGCGCCAGCAGCCAAGATACGGGGGCGAATGGCTACACCTTC. It codes for CASSQDTGANGYTF. The chain recombines TRBV4-3 with TRBJ1-2, with a weak D call TRBD1 (6 bases). CDR1 and CDR2 (germline): LGHNA, YSLEER. V was clipped by 0 bases and J by 6 bases, with 11 bases between them. The CDR3 totals 14 residues.

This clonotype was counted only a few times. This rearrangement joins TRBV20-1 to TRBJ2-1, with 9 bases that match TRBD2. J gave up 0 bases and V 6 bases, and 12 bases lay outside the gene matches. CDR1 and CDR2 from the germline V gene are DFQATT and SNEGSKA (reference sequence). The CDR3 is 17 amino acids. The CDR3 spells CSAMTLAGLSSYNEQFF. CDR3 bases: TGCAGTGCCATGACCCTAGCGGGACTAAGCTCCTACAATGAGCAGTTCTTC.